This T cell receptor beta chain was captured in a study of blood T cells in healthy people across ages. The CDR3 is made up of 17 amino acids. Trimming cost V 3 bases and J 8 bases, with 20 bases left between them. The germline CDR1 and CDR2 sequences are KGHSH and LQKENI. This clonotype was seen only a few times. Sample-barcoded 5' priming and a J-beta primer mix drove a second PCR of about 6 to 11 cycles. TCRdb reanalysed the 5' RACE reads using MiXCR and keeps one entry per CDR3 protein. The sample has 850,000 to 950,000 distinct CDR3 sequences; around 26% are singletons. This clonotype was obtained from a woman older than 75 in good health. The chain recombines TRBV18 with TRBJ1-6; possibly TRBD1 for D (6 bases). Sequenced sample: blood. CDR3 coding DNA: TGTGCCAGCTCACCCCTCGCCCAGGGGACTACTGATTCACCCCTCCACTTT. It codes for CASSPLAQGTTDSPLHF.